This T cell receptor (beta chain) was identified during a study of blood T cell repertoires in COVID-19. On the study more broadly: The analysed material was cDNA or gDNA that came from T cells, B-cell-depleted T cells, or PBMCs.

Assignment of participants to cohorts was predicated upon participant-reported clinical history. This clone was observed a single time. The table came from immunoSEQ multiplex PCR; TCRdb's copy has only in-frame clones and leaves some out. The data contain fewer than 200,000 clones, more than 80% of them singletons. V was cut by 1 base and J by 7 bases, with 16 bases left in between. This CDR3 has 15 amino acids. Germline CDR1 and CDR2: MGHRA and YSYEKL. The sequence came from a man aged 45 to 65 who had recovered from COVID-19. Sequencing input: PBMCs or T cells enriched from blood (not recorded which). V usage is TRBV4-1 and J usage is TRBJ2-5, with D maybe TRBD2 (5 bases). CDR3 amino acids: CASSQVGESGGTQYF. The CDR3 DNA sequence: TGCGCCAGCAGCCAAGTCGGGGAAAGCGGCGGGACCCAGTACTTC.